Given below is one T cell receptor beta chain in context. Antigen: not known. This entry is derived from a study of cytomegalovirus exposure and HLA in healthy donors. Study results and caveats: Associated with cytomegalovirus, according to the listing, were 150 to 200 TCR beta chains. It is likely that the observed cluster of highly shared sequence variants was a sequencing artifact. Compared with the approximately 680-donor mean, an Asian-associated ancestry cluster reportedly had fewer N-insertions, according to a later analysis. An analysis was carried out at a later point. It showed that HLA-associated TCR beta chains were more clonally expanded than equally common non-associated chains.

Unmatched junction bases numbered 4, after V lost 7 bases and J lost 3 bases. CDR1 and CDR2 (germline): ENHRY, SYGVKD. The CDR3 runs to 13 residues. The PCR made use of 60 Vbeta and 13 Jbeta primers. Profiled with immunoSEQ multiplex PCR; TCRdb holds only in-frame clones, not every one. The table lists around 120,000 clones, over 75% of them singletons. The sequence was obtained from a woman aged 40 to 50 in good health and CMV-seropositive. Sequenced material: PBMCs. V and J are TRBV10-3 and TRBJ1-2; 8 bases line up with TRBD1. This chain's CDR3 is CAIMAGGDYGYTF. The CDR3 DNA reads as TGTGCCATCATGGCAGGGGGCGACTATGGCTACACCTTC.